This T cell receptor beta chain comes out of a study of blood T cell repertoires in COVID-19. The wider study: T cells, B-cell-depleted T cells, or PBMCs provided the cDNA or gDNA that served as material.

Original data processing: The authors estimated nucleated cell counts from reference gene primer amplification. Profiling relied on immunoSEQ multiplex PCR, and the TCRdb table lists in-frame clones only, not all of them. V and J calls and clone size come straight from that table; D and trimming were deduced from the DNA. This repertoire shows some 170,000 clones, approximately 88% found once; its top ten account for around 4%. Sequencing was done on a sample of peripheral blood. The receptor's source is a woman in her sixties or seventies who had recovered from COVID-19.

This CDR3 reads CASSLEIANSPLHF. CDR3 bases: TGCGCCAGCAGCTTGGAAATAGCTAATTCACCCCTCCACTTT. This chain connects TRBV5-1 to TRBJ1-6; D is unclear. The CDR3 totals 14 residues. V gave up 0 bases and J gave up 6 bases, with 7 bases separating them. Germline assignment: CDR1 SGHRS and CDR2 YFSETQ.